This TCR beta chain originates from a study of blood T cell repertoires in COVID-19. At the level of the study: The United States, Italy and Spain supplied acute and convalescent COVID-19 samples. PBMCs, B-cell-depleted T cells, or T cells were the source of the cDNA or gDNA that made up the material.

The protocol was immunoSEQ multiplex PCR, while the TCRdb copy is restricted to in-frame clones and leaves out a portion. The sample records 220,000 or so clones, approximately 81% being singletons. J gave up 5 bases and V 7 bases, and 17 bases lay outside the gene matches. Germline V gene data show CDR1 as LNHDA and CDR2 as SQIVND (reference sequence). This CDR3 region has 17 residues. The chain is built from TRBV19 and TRBJ1-1; 9 bases match TRBD1. Sequences were obtained from peripheral blood. The origin of this receptor is an elderly woman with acute or convalescent COVID-19. CDR3 residues: CASNTQRRQGERTEAFF. The CDR3 DNA follows: TGTGCCAGTAATACCCAACGAAGACAGGGGGAGAGGACTGAAGCTTTCTTT.